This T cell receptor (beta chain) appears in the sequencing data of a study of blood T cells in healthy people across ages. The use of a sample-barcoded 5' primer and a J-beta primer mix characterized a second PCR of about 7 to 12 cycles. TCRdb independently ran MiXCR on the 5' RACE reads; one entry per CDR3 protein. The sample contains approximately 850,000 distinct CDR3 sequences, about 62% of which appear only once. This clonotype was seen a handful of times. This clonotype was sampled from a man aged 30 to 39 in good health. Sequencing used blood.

The CDR3 coding sequence is TGTGCCAGCTCGAATAGCAATCAGCCCCAGCATTTT. Protein product: CASSNSNQPQHF. The rearrangement uses TRBV27 and TRBJ1-5, with D unresolved. Trimming removed 8 bases at V and 0 bases at J, with 5 bases between. The germline V gene encodes CDR1 MNHEY and CDR2 SMNVEV (reference sequence). The CDR3 sequence is 12 residues long.